The clone carrying this T cell receptor (beta chain) was detected once. Its antigen remains unknown. A much larger clone differs from this one at a single base, so this may be a read error. The CDR3 sequence is 16 residues long. Per the germline V gene, CDR1 is SEHNR and CDR2 is FQNEAQ (reference sequence). This entry belongs to a study of early T cells in non-severe SARS-CoV-2 infection. Turning to the study itself: Sequencing was performed on bulk RNA from unsorted whole blood, leaving chains unpaired.

The protocol attached unique molecular identifiers to individual cDNA molecules. TCRdb re-called the 5' RACE reads with MiXCR, one entry per CDR3 protein. The sample contains about 20,000 distinct CDR3 sequences, about 4.3% of which appear only once. Study outcomes and limitations: The VDJdb matching leaned toward anti-spike CD8 responses and overlooked private and CD4 specificities.

The sample was whole blood. The receptor comes from an adult who was a healthcare worker with PCR-confirmed SARS-CoV-2 infection or an uninfected control (not recorded which). The chain carries TRBV7-9 and TRBJ2-5, with 7 bases lining up with TRBD2. The DNA of the CDR3 is TGTGCCGGCAGTACCCCTAGCGGAACGTACCAAGAGACCCAGTACTTC. Encoded protein: CAGSTPSGTYQETQYF.